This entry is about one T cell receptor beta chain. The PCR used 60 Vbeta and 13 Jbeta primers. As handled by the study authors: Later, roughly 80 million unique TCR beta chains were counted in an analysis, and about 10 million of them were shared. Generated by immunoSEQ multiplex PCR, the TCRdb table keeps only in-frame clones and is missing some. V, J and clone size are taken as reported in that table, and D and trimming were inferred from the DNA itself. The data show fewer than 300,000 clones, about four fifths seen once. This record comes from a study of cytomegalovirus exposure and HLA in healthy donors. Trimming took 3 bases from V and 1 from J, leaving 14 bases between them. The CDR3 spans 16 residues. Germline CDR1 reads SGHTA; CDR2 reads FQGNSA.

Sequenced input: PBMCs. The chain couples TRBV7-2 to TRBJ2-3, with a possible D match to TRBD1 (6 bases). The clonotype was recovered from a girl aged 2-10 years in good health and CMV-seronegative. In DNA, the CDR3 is TGTGCCAGCAGCTTTACAGGGTTGGAGGGCACAGATACGCAGTATTTT. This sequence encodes CASSFTGLEGTDTQYF.